Sequencing of this T cell receptor beta chain was carried out in a study of blood T cell repertoires in COVID-19 (dated by TCRdb to 2020 to 2022). Looking at the study overall: Samples covering the acute and convalescent phases of COVID-19 were provided by collaborators in the United States, Italy and Spain. The prospective study material was composed of cDNA or gDNA derived from T cells, B-cell-depleted T cells, or PBMCs. Samples were obtained from the ongoing ImmuneRACE study (first 160 participants) and from over 1,000 subjects provided by 6 global collaborators. The repertoires were released in a freely available public database intended as a resource for research on the immune response to SARS-CoV-2. Where HLA class I and class II types were available, the types were taken from metadata supplied by the sample provider, not from assay-based typing. Nearly every sample came with metadata listing a de-identified subject ID, COVID-19 status, age in years and sex. Subjects who had been exposed to COVID-19, were actively infected with it, or had recovered from it provided the deeply sampled blood TCRbeta repertoires that made up the dataset. Beyond this particular receptor, the publication reports: The quantity of clinical and demographic metadata differed by source and by participant and was supplied without curation.

Participants in the prospective study were enrolled through a virtual design, were aged roughly 18 to 95 years, and lived in roughly 26 United States geographic areas. In the prospective study, participants were assigned to cohorts based on the clinical history participants reported in a screening survey and a study questionnaire. Exposed participants were defined as having been in contact with someone with a PCR-confirmed or clinician-diagnosed COVID-19 case within 2 weeks of study entry. In the prospective study, whole blood, serum and a nasopharyngeal or oropharyngeal swab were collected from each participant by mobile phlebotomists. Participants in the prospective study had the option to provide additional blood draws and questionnaires over a 2-month period. Before DNA extraction, prospective study blood samples were shipped either frozen or at room temperature. Regarding this clone: Its antigen specificity is not known. Base qualities are not at hand, and no much larger clone is one base apart.

Based on the germline V gene (reference sequence), the CDR1 and CDR2 sequences are LNHDA and SQIVND. Taken from cysteine to phenylalanine, the CDR3 has 15 residues. CDR3 DNA only is kept here, 45 bases in frame from base 1. V gives up 6 bases and J gives up 0 bases, and the segment between their germline ends measures 12 bases. TCRbeta CDR3 regions were amplified from genomic DNA by means of the immunoSEQ Assay, a bias-controlled multiplex PCR. In the original analysis: Nucleated cell counts per sample were estimated from amplification of reference gene primers within the assay. To quantify the absolute abundance of each unique TCRbeta CDR3 rearrangement, sequence reads were collapsed and filtered. For each sample, productive Simpson clonality was calculated as the square root of Simpson's diversity index across productive rearrangements. In its TCRdb copy, this immuneACCESS table keeps in-frame sequences only and misses some clones. Where compared with another copy, unresolved V genes explain less than half of these, and the others have no known cause. V, J and clone size are those of that table, while D and trimming were read from the DNA. The sample records roughly 140,000 clones, roughly 89% of which are singletons. Together, the top ten hold 5.5% to 7.5% of the sample.

This TCR was sampled from a woman aged 45-60 years who had been exposed to COVID-19. The specimen sequenced was PBMCs or T cells enriched from blood (not recorded which). The V gene is TRBV19 and the J gene is TRBJ2-4; the D segment could be TRBD2, given 5 matching bases. The CDR3 in this case is CASRSRVLAKNIQYF. The nucleotide sequence is TGTGCCAGTAGATCGCGGGTGCTAGCCAAAAACATTCAGTACTTC.